This T cell receptor (beta chain) was recorded in a study of T cells in Graves' hyperthyroidism and ophthalmopathy. Graves' hyperthyroidism qualified as stable when ophthalmopathy did not progress within 18 months. Diagnosis of hyperthyroidism was new in patients aged 18 to 65, and its duration was under 2 months. Diagnostic assessment was based on clinical symptoms, serum thyroxine and TRAb, thyroid ultrasound and orbital computed tomography. Fresh 10 ml peripheral blood yielded PBMCs. This CDR3 is built from 13 residues. Germline CDR1 and CDR2: MDHEN and SYDVKM. Between the trimmed V and J ends, which lost 8 bases and 5 bases, there was a span of 13 bases. This clonotype was counted at least ten times. RNA transcripts served as the template for amplifying TCR beta CDR3 regions. TCR CDR3 underwent first-round RT-PCR with the HTBI primer set. TCRdb itself ran the multiplex PCR reads through MiXCR, one entry per CDR3 protein. Here the sample spans 200,000 to 250,000 distinct CDR3 sequences, 15% to 20% being singletons.

The sequenced sample was blood. This chain links TRBV28 with TRBJ1-5, with D possibly matching TRBD1 (5 bases). The source is a man aged 50-60 years with Graves' hyperthyroidism. CDR3 sequence (DNA): TGTGCCAGCCGTGTTGGGGCAGATCAGCCCCAGCATTTT. Translating it yields CASRVGADQPQHF.